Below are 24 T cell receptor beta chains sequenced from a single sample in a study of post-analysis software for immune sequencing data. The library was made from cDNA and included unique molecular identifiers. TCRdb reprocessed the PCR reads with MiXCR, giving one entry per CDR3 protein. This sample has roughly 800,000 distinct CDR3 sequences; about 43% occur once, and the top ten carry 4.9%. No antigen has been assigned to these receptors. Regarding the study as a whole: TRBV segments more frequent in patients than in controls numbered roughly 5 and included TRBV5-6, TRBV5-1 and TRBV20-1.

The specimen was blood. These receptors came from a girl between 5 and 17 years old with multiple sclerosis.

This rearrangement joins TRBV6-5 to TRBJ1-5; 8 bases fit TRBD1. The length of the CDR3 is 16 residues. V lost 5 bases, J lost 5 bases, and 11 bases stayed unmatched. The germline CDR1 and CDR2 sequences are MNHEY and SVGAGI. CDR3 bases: TGTGCCAGCAGTCCACACTATGGACAGGGCCATCAGCCCCAGCATTTT. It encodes CASSPHYGQGHQPQHF.

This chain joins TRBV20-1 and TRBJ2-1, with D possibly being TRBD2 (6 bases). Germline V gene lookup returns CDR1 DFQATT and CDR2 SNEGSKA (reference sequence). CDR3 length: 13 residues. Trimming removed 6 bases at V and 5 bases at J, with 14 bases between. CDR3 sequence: CSAGLLGHNEQFF. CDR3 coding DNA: TGCAGTGCAGGACTATTAGGCCACAATGAGCAGTTCTTC.

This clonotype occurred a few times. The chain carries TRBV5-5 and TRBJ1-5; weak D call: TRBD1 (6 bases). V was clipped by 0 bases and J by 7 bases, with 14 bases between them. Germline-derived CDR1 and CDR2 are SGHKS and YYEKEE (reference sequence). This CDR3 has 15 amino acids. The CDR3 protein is CASSLGGGVGQPQHF. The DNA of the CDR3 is TGTGCCAGCAGCTTGGGAGGGGGGGTCGGCCAGCCCCAGCATTTT.

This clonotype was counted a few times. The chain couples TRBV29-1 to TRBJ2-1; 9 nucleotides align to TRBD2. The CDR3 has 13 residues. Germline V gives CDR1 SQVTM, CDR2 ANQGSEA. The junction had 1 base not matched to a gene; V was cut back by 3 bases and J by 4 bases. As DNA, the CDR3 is TGCAGCGTTGACCTAGCGGGGTACAATGAGCAGTTCTTC. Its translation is CSVDLAGYNEQFF.

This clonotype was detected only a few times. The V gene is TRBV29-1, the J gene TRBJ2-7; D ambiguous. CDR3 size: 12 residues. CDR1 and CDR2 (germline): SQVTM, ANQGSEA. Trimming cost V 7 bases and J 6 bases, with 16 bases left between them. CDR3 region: CSGRAGPSEQYF. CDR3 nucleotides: TGCAGCGGAAGGGCAGGACCCTCCGAGCAGTACTTC.

The CDR3 coding sequence is TGTGCCAGCACCCCTTATTTGGCAGATACGCAGTATTTT. Translating it yields CASTPYLADTQYF. The V call is TRBV12-3 or TRBV12-4, the J call TRBJ2-3, with D unresolved. The CDR3 consists of 13 residues. V lost 7 bases and J 4 bases, leaving 12 bases between the germline ends.

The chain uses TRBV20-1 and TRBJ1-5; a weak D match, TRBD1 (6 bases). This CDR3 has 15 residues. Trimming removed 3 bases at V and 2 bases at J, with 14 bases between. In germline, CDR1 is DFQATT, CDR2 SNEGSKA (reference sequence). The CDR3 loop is CSASGGGWGNQPQHF. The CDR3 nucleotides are TGCAGTGCTAGTGGTGGGGGCTGGGGCAATCAGCCCCAGCATTTT.

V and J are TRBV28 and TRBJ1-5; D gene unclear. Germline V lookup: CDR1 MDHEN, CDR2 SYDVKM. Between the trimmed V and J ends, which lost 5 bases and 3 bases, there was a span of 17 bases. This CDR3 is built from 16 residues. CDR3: CASSLFEWGANQPQHF. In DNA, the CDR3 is TGTGCCAGCAGTCTCTTTGAGTGGGGAGCCAATCAGCCCCAGCATTTT.

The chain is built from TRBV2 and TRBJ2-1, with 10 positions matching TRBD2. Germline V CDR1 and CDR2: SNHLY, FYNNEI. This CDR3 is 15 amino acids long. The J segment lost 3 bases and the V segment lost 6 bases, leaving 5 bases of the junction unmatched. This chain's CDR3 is CASRDTSGVYNEQFF. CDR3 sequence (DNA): TGTGCCAGCAGAGATACTAGCGGGGTCTACAATGAGCAGTTCTTC.

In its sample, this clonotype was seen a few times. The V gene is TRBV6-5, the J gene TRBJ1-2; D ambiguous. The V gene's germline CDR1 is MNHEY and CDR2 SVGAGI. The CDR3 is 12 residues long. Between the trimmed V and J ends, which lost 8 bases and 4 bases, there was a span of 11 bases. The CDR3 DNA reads TGTGCCAGCTTCCTCCCCCCCTATGGCTACACCTTC. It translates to CASFLPPYGYTF.

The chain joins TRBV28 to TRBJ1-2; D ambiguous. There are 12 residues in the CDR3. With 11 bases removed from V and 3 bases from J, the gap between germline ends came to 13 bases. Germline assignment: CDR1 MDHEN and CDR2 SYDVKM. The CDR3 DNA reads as TGTGCCGGAGGAAGCGTGGACTATGGCTACACCTTC. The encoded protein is CAGGSVDYGYTF.

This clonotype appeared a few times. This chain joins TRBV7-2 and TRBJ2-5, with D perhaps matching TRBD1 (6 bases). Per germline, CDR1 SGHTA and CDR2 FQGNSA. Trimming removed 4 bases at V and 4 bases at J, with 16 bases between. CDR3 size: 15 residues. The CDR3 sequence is CASSSGTLVGETQYF. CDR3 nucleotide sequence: TGTGCCAGCAGCTCCGGGACACTAGTTGGAGAGACCCAGTACTTC.

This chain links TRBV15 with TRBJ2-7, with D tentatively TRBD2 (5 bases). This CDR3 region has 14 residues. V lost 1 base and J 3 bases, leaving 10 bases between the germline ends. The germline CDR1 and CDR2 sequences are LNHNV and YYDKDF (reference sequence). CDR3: CATSRVSGIYEQYF. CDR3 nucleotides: TGTGCCACCAGCAGAGTTTCGGGGATCTACGAGCAGTACTTC. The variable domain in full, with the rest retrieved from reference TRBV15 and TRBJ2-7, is DAMVIQNPRYQVTQFGKPVTLSCSQTLNHNVMYWYQQKSSQAPKLLFHYYDKDFNNEADTPDNFQSRRPNTSFCFLDIRSPGLGDTAMYLCATSRVSGIYEQYFGPGTRLTVT.

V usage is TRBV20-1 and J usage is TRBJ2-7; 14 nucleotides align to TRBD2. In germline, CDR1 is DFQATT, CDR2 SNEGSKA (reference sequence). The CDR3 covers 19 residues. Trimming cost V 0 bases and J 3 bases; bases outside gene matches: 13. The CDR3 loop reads CSARDWTSGRTSNLYEQYF. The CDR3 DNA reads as TGCAGTGCTAGAGATTGGACTAGCGGGAGGACCTCAAACCTCTACGAGCAGTACTTC.

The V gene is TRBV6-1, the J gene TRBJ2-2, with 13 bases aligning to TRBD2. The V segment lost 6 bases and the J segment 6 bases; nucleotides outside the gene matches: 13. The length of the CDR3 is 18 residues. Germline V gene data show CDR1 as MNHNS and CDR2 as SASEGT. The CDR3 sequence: CASSPLTSGRASAGELFF. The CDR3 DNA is TGTGCCAGCAGCCCTTTAACTAGCGGGAGGGCCTCGGCCGGGGAGCTGTTTTTT.

The CDR3 DNA follows: TGCAGTGCCCCAAGCTCAAAGCGGACACTCCGTTCCGGAGATACGCAGTATTTT. It is translated as CSAPSSKRTLRSGDTQYF. The V call is TRBV20-1, the J call TRBJ2-3; D might be TRBD1 or TRBD2, each matching 5 bases. Deletions cut 6 bases from V and 5 bases from J, with 30 bases between. This CDR3 comprises 18 residues. Germline V gene lookup returns CDR1 DFQATT and CDR2 SNEGSKA (reference sequence).

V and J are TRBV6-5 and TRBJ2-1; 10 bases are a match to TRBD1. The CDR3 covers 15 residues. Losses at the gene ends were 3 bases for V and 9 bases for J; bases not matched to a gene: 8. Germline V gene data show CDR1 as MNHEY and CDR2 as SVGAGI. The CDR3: CASSYLGTGAGEQFF. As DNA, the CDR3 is TGTGCCAGCAGTTATTTGGGGACAGGGGCGGGTGAGCAGTTCTTC.

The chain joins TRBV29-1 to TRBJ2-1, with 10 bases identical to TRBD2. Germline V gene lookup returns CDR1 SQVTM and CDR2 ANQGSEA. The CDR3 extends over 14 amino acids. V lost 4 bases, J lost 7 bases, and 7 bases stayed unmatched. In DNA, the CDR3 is TGCAGCGTTGGCGGGCTAGCGGGAGTGAATGAGCAGTTCTTC. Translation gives CSVGGLAGVNEQFF.

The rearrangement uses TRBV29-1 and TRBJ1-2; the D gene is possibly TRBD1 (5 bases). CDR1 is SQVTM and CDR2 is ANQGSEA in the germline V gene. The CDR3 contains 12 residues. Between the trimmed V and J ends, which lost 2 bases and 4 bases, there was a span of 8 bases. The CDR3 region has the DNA TGCAGCGTTGAAAGGGGACCCTATGGCTACACCTTC. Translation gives CSVERGPYGYTF.

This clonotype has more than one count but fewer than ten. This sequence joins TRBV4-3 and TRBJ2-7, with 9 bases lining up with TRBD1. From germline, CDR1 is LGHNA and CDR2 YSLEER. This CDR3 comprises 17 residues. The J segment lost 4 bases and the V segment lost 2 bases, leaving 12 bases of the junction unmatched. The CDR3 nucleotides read TGCGCCAGCAGCCAACATACCGGGACAGGGACCCCATACGAGCAGTACTTC. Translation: CASSQHTGTGTPYEQYF.

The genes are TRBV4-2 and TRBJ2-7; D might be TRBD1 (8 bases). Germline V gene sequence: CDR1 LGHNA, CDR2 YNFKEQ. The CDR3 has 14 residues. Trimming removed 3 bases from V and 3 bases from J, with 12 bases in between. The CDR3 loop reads CASSHNRGGYEQYF. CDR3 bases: TGTGCCAGCAGCCATAACAGGGGGGGCTACGAGCAGTACTTC.

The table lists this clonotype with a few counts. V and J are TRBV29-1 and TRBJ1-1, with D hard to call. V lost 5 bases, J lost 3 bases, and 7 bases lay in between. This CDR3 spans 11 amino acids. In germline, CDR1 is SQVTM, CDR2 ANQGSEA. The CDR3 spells CSVTSDTEAFF. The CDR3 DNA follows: TGCAGCGTTACTAGTGACACTGAAGCTTTCTTT.

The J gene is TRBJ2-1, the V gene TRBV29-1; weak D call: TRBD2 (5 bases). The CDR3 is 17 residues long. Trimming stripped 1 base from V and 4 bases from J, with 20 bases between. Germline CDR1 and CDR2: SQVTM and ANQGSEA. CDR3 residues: CSVEGRAGSPVYNEQFF. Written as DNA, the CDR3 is TGCAGCGTTGAAGGCCGGGCTGGGAGTCCGGTTTACAATGAGCAGTTCTTC.

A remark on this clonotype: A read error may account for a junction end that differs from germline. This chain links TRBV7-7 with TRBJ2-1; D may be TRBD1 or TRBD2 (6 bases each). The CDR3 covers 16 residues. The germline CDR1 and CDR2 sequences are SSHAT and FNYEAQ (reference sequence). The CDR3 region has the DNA TGTGCTAGCAGCGTAGGCACGGGGGCTGGGCACAATGAGCAGTTCTTC. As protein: CASSVGTGAGHNEQFF.